The 14 T cell receptor beta chains given below trace back to one sample, sequenced in a study of patients and donors after allogeneic stem cell transplantation. Via MiXCR, TCRdb re-called the RT-PCR reads, giving one row per CDR3 protein. Of 800,000 to 1,000,000 distinct CDR3 sequences listed, roughly 18% were seen once; the top ten hold roughly 6%. The sample comprised blood, either unsorted or a sorted T cell fraction (not recorded which). The receptors originated from a human donor who was either an allogeneic HSCT recipient or a stem cell or donor lymphocyte infusion donor (not recorded which). It is not recorded whose cells these are; they may come from a transplant donor.

This clonotype was counted only a few times. In nucleotides, the CDR3 is TGTGCCACCAGTGCTGGGCCAGGAAACACCATATATTTT. The encoded protein is CATSAGPGNTIYF. The chain has TRBV24-1 and TRBJ1-3; D gene unclear. Germline V gene data show CDR1 as KGHDR and CDR2 as SFDVKD. V was cut by 5 bases and J by 4 bases, with 8 bases left in between. CDR3 length equals 13 residues.

This clonotype occurred a few times. This rearrangement joins TRBV5-6 to TRBJ2-1; D gene unclear. Per germline, CDR1 SGHDT and CDR2 YYEEEE. The V gene lost 5 bases and the J gene lost 5 bases, with 11 bases spanning the gap. This CDR3 comprises 13 residues. The CDR3 protein is CASSSRLDNEQFF. The CDR3 bases are TGTGCCAGCAGTTCCCGGCTAGACAATGAGCAGTTCTTC.

This clonotype showed up just a few times. The chain carries TRBV24-1 and TRBJ2-3, with D perhaps TRBD1 (6 bases). CDR1 and CDR2 from the germline V gene are KGHDR and SFDVKD. Trimming pared 11 bases from V and 2 bases from J, leaving 22 bases between. The CDR3 consists of 16 residues. The CDR3: CANYPPGHLNTDTQYF. The CDR3 DNA reads TGTGCCAACTACCCCCCGGGACATTTAAACACAGATACGCAGTATTTT.

This clonotype has more than one count but fewer than ten. This sequence joins TRBV4-3 and TRBJ2-7, with D perhaps being TRBD1 or TRBD2 (6 bases each). The V end was cut by 1 base, the J end by 4 bases, with 14 bases between. Germline CDR1 and CDR2: LGHNA and YSLEER. The CDR3 has 15 amino acids. CDR3 amino acids: CASSQVNREEYEQYF. The DNA of the CDR3 is TGCGCCAGCAGCCAAGTTAACAGGGAGGAGTACGAGCAGTACTTC.

This clonotype was counted between two and nine times. The CDR3 sequence is CASSTHRGSSYEQYF. CDR3 nucleotides: TGTGCCAGCAGCACCCACAGGGGGAGCTCCTACGAGCAGTACTTC. The V gene is TRBV7-2, the J gene TRBJ2-7; TRBD1 aligns across 8 bases. The CDR3 has 15 amino acids. V trimming: 5 bases; J trimming: 0 bases; junction bases outside the gene matches: 6. Germline CDR1 SGHTA, CDR2 FQGNSA.

This clonotype has a handful of counts. The chain combines TRBV6-1 with TRBJ1-2; possibly TRBD1 for D (6 bases). The V end was cut by 7 bases, the J end by 4 bases, with 22 bases between. This CDR3 has 16 residues. Germline V gene sequence: CDR1 MNHNS, CDR2 SASEGT. CDR3 sequence: CASTAQGPIIGYGYTF. The CDR3 DNA sequence: TGTGCCAGCACCGCACAGGGTCCGATTATCGGCTATGGCTACACCTTC.

The chain joins TRBV6-5 to TRBJ2-7, with TRBD1 matching over 7 bases. The CDR3 is made up of 16 amino acids. Germline CDR1 MNHEY, CDR2 SVGAGI. Trimming cost V 2 bases and J 4 bases; bases outside gene matches: 11. CDR3: CASSYAPGGESYEQYF. The CDR3 DNA reads as TGTGCCAGCAGTTACGCCCCAGGGGGAGAATCGTACGAGCAGTACTTC.

This chain links TRBV7-2 with TRBJ2-7; TRBD2 matches 7 bases. With V trimmed by 5 bases and J by 3 bases, 7 bases remained unmatched. CDR1 is SGHTA and CDR2 is FQGNSA in the germline V gene. The CDR3 sequence is 14 residues long. For the CDR3, the DNA is TGTGCCAGCAGCGACTGGGGGGGGGTCTACGAGCAGTACTTC. Translating gives CASSDWGGVYEQYF. Drawing the rest from reference TRBV7-2 and TRBJ2-7, the complete variable domain is GAGVSQSPSNKVTEKGKDVELRCDPISGHTALYWYRQSLGQGLEFLIYFQGNSAPDKSGLPSDRFSAERTGGSVSTLTIQRTQQEDSAVYLCASSDWGGVYEQYFGPGTRLTVT.

The rearrangement links TRBV20-1 to TRBJ1-2; TRBD1 is a possible D gene (6 bases). In germline, CDR1 is DFQATT, CDR2 SNEGSKA (reference sequence). The ends were cut back, 0 bases at V and 4 bases at J, with 9 bases in the middle. This CDR3 has 13 amino acids. The CDR3 spells CSAREGGVYGYTF. The CDR3 DNA is TGCAGTGCTAGAGAGGGGGGCGTCTATGGCTACACCTTC.

This clonotype was observed at least ten times. The chain recombines TRBV12-3 or TRBV12-4 with TRBJ2-3; tentative D call: TRBD1 (6 bases). Trimming stripped 6 bases from V and 2 bases from J, with 12 bases between. The CDR3 is 14 amino acids. The CDR3 DNA reads as TGTGCCAGCAGCTCCAGGGGAAACACAGATACGCAGTATTTT. Translating gives CASSSRGNTDTQYF.

This chain joins TRBV4-3 and TRBJ1-3; 10 nucleotides match TRBD1. CDR3 length: 16 amino acids. The germline CDR1 and CDR2 sequences are LGHNA and YSLEER. Trimming at V came to 4 bases and at J to 2 bases, leaving 5 bases not matched to a gene. CDR3 sequence: CASSRGTGDTGNTIYF. CDR3 sequence (DNA): TGCGCCAGCAGCCGAGGGACAGGGGACACTGGAAACACCATATATTTT.

V and J are TRBV5-5 and TRBJ2-3, with 12 bases identical to TRBD2. This CDR3 is 16 amino acids long. Trimming cost V 5 bases and J 0 bases; bases outside gene matches: 4. CDR1 is SGHKS and CDR2 is YYEKEE in the germline V gene (reference sequence). The CDR3 is CASSRLAGASTDTQYF. DNA of the CDR3: TGTGCCAGCAGTAGACTAGCGGGGGCTAGCACAGATACGCAGTATTTT.

The chain recombines TRBV20-1 with TRBJ2-1; 11 nucleotides match TRBD2. CDR3 size: 18 residues. V trimming: 5 bases; J trimming: 4 bases; junction bases outside the gene matches: 16. Germline V lookup: CDR1 DFQATT, CDR2 SNEGSKA (reference sequence). The chain's CDR3 is CSADGLAGSKSNYNEQFF. CDR3 nucleotides: TGCAGTGCTGATGGACTAGCGGGTTCCAAGAGTAATTACAATGAGCAGTTCTTC.

The rearrangement uses TRBV29-1 and TRBJ2-2; 10 nucleotides agree with TRBD1. The CDR3 covers 16 residues. CDR1 is SQVTM, CDR2 ANQGSEA, per germline. Trimming removed 4 bases from V and 7 bases from J; junction bases left unmatched: 12. The CDR3 DNA is TGCAGCGTTGGGTTTCGGGGGGACAGGGGATTCGGGGAGCTGTTTTTT. It yields the protein CSVGFRGDRGFGELFF.